This is a list of T cell receptor beta chains from one sample in a study of breast tumors, draining lymph nodes, adjacent tissues. MiXCR, applied by TCRdb to the multiplex PCR reads, yields one record per CDR3 protein. The profile shows about 100,000 distinct CDR3 sequences, 21% of them singletons. The sequenced sample consisted of axillary lymph node tissue. These receptors were collected from a female donor with breast cancer. Some clones in this sample may be carry-over from other donors' samples. Both conserved end residues are part of each CDR3. A D gene is named only where the DNA matches it firmly. The size of a clone is reported for some rows only, either as once, few or many, or as a class for expanded clones.

V: TRBV19; length: 15; J: TRBJ1-5; D: NA; size: NA; DNA: TGTGCCAGTAGTATAACGGGGGGCGCGGGACAGCCCCAGCATTTT; CDR3: CASSITGGAGQPQHF
V: TRBV9; length: 16; J: TRBJ2-2; D: TRBD2; size: many; DNA: TGTGCCAGCAGCCCCACCCTAGCGGGGGACCCCGGGGAGCTGTTTTTT; CDR3: CASSPTLAGDPGELFF
V: TRBV15; length: 15; J: TRBJ1-6; D: NA; size: NA; DNA: TGTGCCACCAGCAGCGGACAGCACTATAATTCACCCCTCCACTTT; CDR3: CATSSGQHYNSPLHF
V: TRBV5-5; length: 13; J: TRBJ2-2; D: NA; size: NA; DNA: TGTGCCAGCAGCTTGGTCACACCCGGGGAGCTGTTTTTT; CDR3: CASSLVTPGELFF
V: TRBV6-6; length: 17; J: TRBJ2-6; D: TRBD2; size: few; DNA: TGTGCCATCAGTGACCCCGGGAGGCGGGCTGGGGCCAACGTCCTGACTTTC; CDR3: CAISDPGRRAGANVLTF
V: TRBV5-1; length: 13; J: TRBJ1-2; D: NA; size: many; DNA: TGCGCCAGCAGCTTGGACTTCATAGCTGGCTACACCTTC; CDR3: CASSLDFIAGYTF
V: TRBV13; length: 13; J: TRBJ2-5; D: NA; size: many; DNA: TGTGCCAGCAGCTTACGGTGGCAAGAGACCCAGTACTTC; CDR3: CASSLRWQETQYF
V: TRBV5-1; length: 15; J: TRBJ1-6; D: NA; size: many; DNA: TGCGCCAGCAGCGCGTCACAGGGTGGGAATTCACCCCTCCACTTT; CDR3: CASSASQGGNSPLHF
V: TRBV6-4; length: 19; J: TRBJ2-3; D: TRBD2; size: few; DNA: TGTGCCAGCAGTGACTCGCTAGCGGGGGGAAAATTTAGCACAGATACGCAGTATTTT; CDR3: CASSDSLAGGKFSTDTQYF
V: TRBV20-1; length: 15; J: TRBJ1-5; D: NA; size: many; DNA: TGCAGTGCTACCAAGGGAGCGGGGAGCAATCAGCCCCAGCATTTT; CDR3: CSATKGAGSNQPQHF
V: TRBV6-6; length: 17; J: TRBJ2-7; D: TRBD2; size: many; DNA: TGTGCCAGCAGTTACCCCGGCACTAGCGGAGAAGGGTACGAGCAGTACTTC; CDR3: CASSYPGTSGEGYEQYF
V: TRBV20-1; length: 15; J: TRBJ1-6; D: TRBD1; size: NA; DNA: TGCAGTGCTAGTGCGACAGGGGTTACTGATTCACCCCTCCACTTC; CDR3: CSASATGVTDSPLHF
V: TRBV3-1; length: 14; J: TRBJ2-1; D: NA; size: few; DNA: TGTGCCAGCAGCCAAGGGACGAGGGGAAATGAGCAGTTCTTC; CDR3: CASSQGTRGNEQFF
V: TRBV12-5; length: 11; J: TRBJ2-3; D: NA; size: many; DNA: TGTGCTAGTGGTTTGTTGGATACGCAGTATTTT; CDR3: CASGLLDTQYF
V: TRBV29-1; length: 15; J: TRBJ1-2; D: TRBD1; size: many; DNA: TGCAGCGTTGACGTGGGGGACAGGGGAATCTATGGCTACACCTTC; CDR3: CSVDVGDRGIYGYTF
V: TRBV20-1; length: 16; J: TRBJ2-3; D: NA; size: few; DNA: TGCAGTGCTAGATCGGGGACAAGGGGAAGCACAGATACGCAGTATTTT; CDR3: CSARSGTRGSTDTQYF
V: TRBV25-1; length: 15; J: TRBJ2-1; D: NA; size: many; DNA: TGTGCCAGCAGTGAAACAGGGTCCAAGGGAAATGAGCAGTTCTTC; CDR3: CASSETGSKGNEQFF
V: TRBV2; length: 14; J: TRBJ2-5; D: NA; size: many; DNA: TGTGCCAGCAGTGGGGGGACTGCTCTCCGGGCCCAGTACTTC; CDR3: CASSGGTALRAQYF
V: TRBV4-1; length: 13; J: TRBJ2-4; D: NA; size: many; DNA: TGCGCCAGCAGCCAATCGGTCGGAAACATTCAGTACTTC; CDR3: CASSQSVGNIQYF
V: TRBV12-3/TRBV12-4; length: 14; J: TRBJ2-2; D: NA; size: few; DNA: TGTGCCAGCAGTTTGCAGGAAGGGACCGGGGAGCTGTTTTTT; CDR3: CASSLQEGTGELFF
V: TRBV11-2; length: 14; J: TRBJ2-7; D: NA; size: many; DNA: TGTGCCAGCAGCTTGGCCAGAGGAACCTACGAGCAGTACTTC; CDR3: CASSLARGTYEQYF
V: TRBV6-5; length: 13; J: TRBJ1-2; D: NA; size: NA; DNA: TGTGCCAGCAGTCTCACAGGGTTGCGAGGCTACACCTTC; CDR3: CASSLTGLRGYTF
V: TRBV9; length: 15; J: TRBJ2-1; D: NA; size: many; DNA: TGTGCCAGCAGCGTAAATATAGGGCCTTACAATGAGCAGTTCTTC; CDR3: CASSVNIGPYNEQFF
V: TRBV20-1; length: 12; J: TRBJ2-7; D: NA; size: many; DNA: TGCAGTGCTAGATACGGGCCCTACGAGCAGTACTTC; CDR3: CSARYGPYEQYF
V: TRBV7-7; length: 16; J: TRBJ1-4; D: NA; size: NA; DNA: TGTGCCAGCAGAGCCCTCAAGATCCAAGTTTGGGAAAAACTGTTTTTT; CDR3: CASRALKIQVWEKLFF
V: TRBV2; length: 14; J: TRBJ2-3; D: TRBD1; size: many; DNA: TGTGCCACCCGGGACAGGGGACCCACAGATACGCAGTATTTT; CDR3: CATRDRGPTDTQYF
V: TRBV2; length: 14; J: TRBJ2-5; D: NA; size: many; DNA: TGTGCCAGCAGTGAAAGGGCCAGGGGTGAGACCCAGTACTTC; CDR3: CASSERARGETQYF
V: TRBV13; length: 16; J: TRBJ2-4; D: NA; size: few; DNA: TGTGCCAGCAGGGGTGACGGCGAGCTAGCCAAAAACATTCAGTACTTC; CDR3: CASRGDGELAKNIQYF
V: TRBV5-4; length: 15; J: TRBJ2-3; D: NA; size: few; DNA: TGTGCCAGCAGCTATCCACAGAGGGAGACAGATACGCAGTATTTT; CDR3: CASSYPQRETDTQYF
V: TRBV9; length: 18; J: TRBJ1-3; D: TRBD1; size: many; DNA: TGTGCCAGCAGCGTCGGCCCGGGGACAGGGGGCTCTGGAAACACCATATATTTT; CDR3: CASSVGPGTGGSGNTIYF
V: TRBV12-3/TRBV12-4; length: 14; J: TRBJ1-5; D: NA; size: many; DNA: TGTGCCAGCAGTCGGACAGATTTCAATCAGCCCCAGCATTTT; CDR3: CASSRTDFNQPQHF
V: TRBV6-2/TRBV6-3; length: 15; J: TRBJ2-1; D: TRBD2; size: NA; DNA: TGTGCCAGCGCTTCTAGCGGGGCGGGGTACAATGAGCAGTTCTTC; CDR3: CASASSGAGYNEQFF
V: TRBV10-3; length: 15; J: TRBJ1-3; D: TRBD1; size: many; DNA: TGTGCCAGCCGGGACAGGGGGGTCTCTGGAAACACCATATATTTT; CDR3: CASRDRGVSGNTIYF
V: TRBV11-3; length: 17; J: TRBJ2-1; D: TRBD2; size: NA; DNA: TGTGCCAGCAGCCGAGGGACTAGCGGGAGCTCCTACAATGAGCAGTTCTTC; CDR3: CASSRGTSGSSYNEQFF
V: TRBV19; length: 13; J: TRBJ2-5; D: NA; size: many; DNA: TGTGCCAGTAGTACAACAGGGTACGAGACCCAGTACTTC; CDR3: CASSTTGYETQYF
V: TRBV10-2; length: 15; J: TRBJ1-6; D: TRBD1; size: many; DNA: TGCGCCAGCAGAACCCCCGGGACAGGGTTTTCACCCCTCCACTTT; CDR3: CASRTPGTGFSPLHF
V: TRBV5-1; length: 15; J: TRBJ2-2; D: NA; size: many; DNA: TGCGCCAGCAGTCGGGTTTCCTCGAACACCGGGGAGCTGTTTTTT; CDR3: CASSRVSSNTGELFF
V: TRBV7-3; length: 17; J: TRBJ2-1; D: NA; size: many; DNA: TGTGCCAGCAGCCCCGGAGGGGTGGGGGTTCGCTACAATGAGCAGTTCTTC; CDR3: CASSPGGVGVRYNEQFF
V: TRBV6-5; length: 15; J: TRBJ1-5; D: NA; size: NA; DNA: TGTGCCAGCAGTAGGACCCAGGGACTTGGGCAGCCCCAGCATTTT; CDR3: CASSRTQGLGQPQHF
V: TRBV6-5; length: 13; J: TRBJ1-4; D: NA; size: many; DNA: TGTGCCAGCAGGGGTCAGCCTAATGAAAAACTGTTTTTT; CDR3: CASRGQPNEKLFF
V: TRBV11-1; length: 13; J: TRBJ2-1; D: NA; size: many; DNA: TGTGCCAGCAGCTCATTTAGTTTTAATGAGCAGTTCTTC; CDR3: CASSSFSFNEQFF
V: TRBV2; length: 14; J: TRBJ1-2; D: NA; size: many; DNA: TGTGCCAGCAGTGTGGGACCGACTGCTTATGGCTACACCTTC; CDR3: CASSVGPTAYGYTF
V: TRBV29-1; length: 12; J: TRBJ2-1; D: NA; size: many; DNA: TGCAGCGTGGTGCCTAATGGCAATGAGCAGTTCTTC; CDR3: CSVVPNGNEQFF
V: TRBV19; length: 14; J: TRBJ2-5; D: TRBD1; size: NA; DNA: TGTGCCAGTAGTATCAGCAGGGGGTCGGAGACCCAGTACTTC; CDR3: CASSISRGSETQYF
V: TRBV20-1; length: 14; J: TRBJ1-5; D: TRBD1; size: many; DNA: TGCAGTGCTCCAGTAGGGGGCCGGAGTCAGCCCCAGCATTTT; CDR3: CSAPVGGRSQPQHF
V: TRBV6-2/TRBV6-3; length: 13; J: TRBJ2-7; D: TRBD1; size: many; DNA: TGTGCCAGCAGGAGGACAGGGGATTACGAGCAGTACTTC; CDR3: CASRRTGDYEQYF
V: TRBV12-3/TRBV12-4; length: 13; J: TRBJ2-3; D: TRBD2; size: many; DNA: TGTGCCAGCAGTGGCGGGAGTGGGGATACGCAGTATTTT; CDR3: CASSGGSGDTQYF
V: TRBV10-3; length: 14; J: TRBJ1-5; D: TRBD1; size: many; DNA: TGTGCCATCAGTGGGGACAGGGGGCTTCAGCCCCAGCATTTT; CDR3: CAISGDRGLQPQHF
V: TRBV9; length: 15; J: TRBJ2-5; D: NA; size: many; DNA: TGTGCCAGCAGCGTACAGGGGATTTGGCAAGAGACCCAGTACTTC; CDR3: CASSVQGIWQETQYF
V: TRBV4-2; length: 15; J: TRBJ1-1; D: TRBD1; size: few; DNA: TGTGCCAGCAGCCAGACATCGACAGGGATCACTGAAGCTTTCTTT; CDR3: CASSQTSTGITEAFF
V: TRBV9; length: 16; J: TRBJ1-2; D: NA; size: many; DNA: TGTGCCAGCAGCCCTCAAGGGGCAGAAGGACACTATGGCTACACCTTC; CDR3: CASSPQGAEGHYGYTF
V: TRBV20-1; length: 16; J: TRBJ2-5; D: TRBD1; size: many; DNA: TGCAGTGCTCTTCTCCAGGGACAGACTCTACAAGAGACCCAGTACTTC; CDR3: CSALLQGQTLQETQYF
V: TRBV7-2; length: 17; J: TRBJ2-7; D: TRBD2; size: many; DNA: TGTGCCAGCAGCGCCAGAACCACTAGCGGGAGTTTCCACGAGCAGTACTTC; CDR3: CASSARTTSGSFHEQYF
V: TRBV6-1; length: 16; J: TRBJ1-2; D: NA; size: many; DNA: TGTGCCAGCAGTGAAGCAGGCCAGATGGGAAACTATGGCTACACCTTC; CDR3: CASSEAGQMGNYGYTF
V: TRBV6-2/TRBV6-3; length: 12; J: TRBJ2-2; D: NA; size: few; DNA: TGTGCCAGCCTTGATAGCACCGGGGAGCTGTTTTTT; CDR3: CASLDSTGELFF